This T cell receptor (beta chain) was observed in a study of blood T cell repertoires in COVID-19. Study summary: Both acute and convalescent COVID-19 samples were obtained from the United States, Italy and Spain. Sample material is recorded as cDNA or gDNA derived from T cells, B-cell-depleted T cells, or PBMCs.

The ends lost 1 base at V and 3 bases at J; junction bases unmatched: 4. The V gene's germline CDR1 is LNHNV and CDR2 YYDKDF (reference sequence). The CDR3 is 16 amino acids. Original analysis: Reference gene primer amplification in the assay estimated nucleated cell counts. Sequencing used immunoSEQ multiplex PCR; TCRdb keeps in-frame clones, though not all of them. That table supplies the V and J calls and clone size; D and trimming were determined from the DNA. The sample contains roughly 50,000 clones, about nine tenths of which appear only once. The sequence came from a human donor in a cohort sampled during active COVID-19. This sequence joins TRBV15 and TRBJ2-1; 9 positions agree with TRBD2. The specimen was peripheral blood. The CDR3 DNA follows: TGTGCCACCAGCAGAGGGGGCGGGGGGGACTACAATGAGCAGTTCTTC. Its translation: CATSRGGGGDYNEQFF.